The rows below give T cell receptor beta chains drawn from one sample of a study of cytomegalovirus exposure and HLA in healthy donors. Generated by immunoSEQ multiplex PCR, the TCRdb table keeps only in-frame clones and is missing some. The repertoire holds fewer than 350,000 clones, roughly 89% seen once, with about 2.3% in the top ten. Sequencing was performed on PBMCs. The receptors originated from a woman under 30 in good health and CMV-seronegative. CDR3s include the opening cysteine and the closing phenylalanine or tryptophan. The D gene is left open where the match is weak. Expanded clones get a size class; other rows say once, few or many, or leave the size out.

V,size,D,J,CDR3,DNA
TRBV19,-,-,TRBJ2-6,CASSIKASGANVLTF,TGTGCCAGTAGTATAAAAGCCTCTGGGGCCAACGTCCTGACTTTC
TRBV29-1,once,-,TRBJ2-5,CSVEGTVRTQYF,TGCAGCGTTGAGGGCACCGTGAGAACCCAGTACTTC
TRBV5-4,-,-,TRBJ2-5,CASSPAARGQETQYF,TGTGCCAGCAGCCCCGCCGCCAGGGGCCAAGAGACCCAGTACTTC
TRBV27,-,-,TRBJ1-1,CASSLTGRGTFF,TGTGCCAGCAGTTTAACCGGACGGGGGACTTTCTTT
TRBV5-6,-,TRBD1,TRBJ1-1,CASSPQGVRRTEAFF,TGTGCCAGCAGCCCGCAGGGGGTTAGGAGGACTGAAGCTTTCTTT
TRBV5-4,-,TRBD2,TRBJ2-3,CAAGRASGTDTQYF,TGTGCCGCGGGCCGGGCTAGCGGTACAGATACGCAGTATTTT
TRBV14,-,-,TRBJ2-1,CASSHLAGGSYNEQFF,TGTGCCAGCAGCCATTTAGCCGGCGGCTCCTACAATGAGCAGTTCTTC
TRBV7-8,-,TRBD2,TRBJ2-3,CASSMTSGGAQTNTDTQYF,TGTGCCAGCAGCATGACTAGCGGGGGGGCCCAAACAAACACAGATACGCAGTATTTT
TRBV19,-,-,TRBJ1-5,CASSIEGYSNHRPQHF,TGTGCCAGTAGCATCGAGGGATATTCCAATCATCGGCCCCAGCATTTT
TRBV2,-,-,TRBJ1-1,CASTEGAGTEAFF,TGTGCCAGCACTGAAGGGGCCGGCACTGAAGCTTTCTTT
TRBV9,-,TRBD1,TRBJ1-2,CASSPRTGTGGYTF,TGTGCCAGCAGCCCCAGGACAGGGACGGGTGGCTACACCTTC
TRBV5-1,-,TRBD2,TRBJ2-1,CASSLGLAHYNEQFF,TGCGCCAGCAGCCTAGGACTAGCCCATTACAATGAGCAGTTCTTC
TRBV7-8,-,-,TRBJ1-1,CASSLQTVANTEAFF,TGTGCCAGCAGCCTACAGACAGTAGCGAACACTGAAGCTTTCTTT
TRBV2,-,TRBD1,TRBJ1-2,CASSSWTGGYGYTF,TGTGCCAGCAGCTCCTGGACAGGTGGCTATGGCTACACCTTC
TRBV27,-,-,TRBJ1-1,CASSFPSNTEAFF,TGTGCCAGCAGTTTTCCCTCGAACACTGAAGCTTTCTTT
TRBV2,-,TRBD2,TRBJ2-5,CASRVAGGETQYF,TGTGCCAGCAGAGTAGCGGGAGGGGAGACCCAGTACTTC
TRBV7-2,-,-,TRBJ1-2,CASTSRGSEYGYTF,TGTGCCAGCACCTCCCGGGGATCGGAATATGGCTACACCTTC
TRBV10-2,-,-,TRBJ1-6,CASSDSGVPNSPLHF,TGCGCCAGCAGTGACTCAGGCGTGCCCAATTCACCCCTCCACTTT
TRBV7-9,-,-,TRBJ1-2,CASSLGDRGQSYGYTF,TGTGCCAGCAGCTTAGGGGACCGAGGACAGAGCTATGGCTACACCTTC
TRBV6-5,-,-,TRBJ2-1,CASSYLTGLDNEQFF,TGTGCCAGCAGTTACCTAACAGGATTGGACAATGAGCAGTTCTTC
TRBV5-1,few,TRBD1,TRBJ2-7,CASSITGGQTYEQYF,TGCGCCAGCAGCATAACAGGGGGGCAAACCTACGAGCAGTACTTC
TRBV9,-,TRBD1,TRBJ1-2,CASMGQPYGYTF,TGTGCCAGCATGGGACAGCCTTATGGCTACACCTTC
TRBV21-1,-,-,TRBJ2-5,CASSQVQRGDRILETQYF,TGTGCCAGCAGCCAGGTACAGCGGGGGGACCGGATTTTGGAGACCCAGTACTTC
TRBV18,-,-,TRBJ1-1,CASSPVDSRDTEAFF,TGTGCCAGCTCACCGGTGGACAGTCGGGACACTGAAGCTTTCTTT
TRBV18,-,TRBD1,TRBJ1-1,CASSPFRQGGNTEAFF,TGTGCCAGCTCACCCTTTCGACAGGGTGGGAACACTGAAGCTTTCTTT
TRBV7-8,-,TRBD1,TRBJ1-3,CASSSGQGASRNTIYF,TGTGCCAGCAGCTCAGGACAGGGGGCATCTAGAAACACCATATATTTT
TRBV6-7,-,TRBD1,TRBJ2-3,CASSYRDRGFSSTDTQYF,TGTGCCAGCAGTTACCGGGACAGGGGGTTCTCTAGCACAGATACGCAGTATTTT
TRBV18,-,TRBD1,TRBJ1-2,CASSPAGTGANYGYTF,TGTGCCAGCTCACCCGCCGGGACAGGGGCCAACTATGGCTACACCTTC
TRBV15,few,TRBD1,TRBJ1-1,CATSRKDRVNTEAFF,TGTGCCACCAGCAGAAAGGACAGGGTGAACACTGAAGCTTTCTTT
TRBV28,-,TRBD1,TRBJ2-7,CASSPGGASYEQYF,TGTGCCAGCAGTCCAGGGGGCGCGTCCTACGAGCAGTACTTC
TRBV5-1,-,TRBD1,TRBJ1-1,CASSLQGAKNTEAFF,TGCGCCAGCAGCTTGCAGGGGGCGAAGAACACTGAAGCTTTCTTT
TRBV11-2,once,-,TRBJ2-1,CASSLEYRGGPYNEQFF,TGTGCCAGCAGCTTAGAATATAGGGGGGGACCCTACAATGAGCAGTTCTTC
TRBV10-3,-,TRBD1,TRBJ2-7,CAISEIQGAYEQYF,TGTGCCATCAGTGAGATCCAGGGGGCCTACGAGCAGTACTTC
TRBV10-1,-,TRBD1,TRBJ2-4,CASSVPGQGGTWGAENIQYF,TGCGCCAGCAGTGTGCCGGGACAGGGCGGGACGTGGGGTGCCGAGAACATTCAGTACTTC
TRBV10-2,-,-,TRBJ1-1,CASSDRGGRPKGTEAFF,TGCGCCAGCAGTGATAGAGGTGGCAGACCGAAAGGCACTGAAGCTTTCTTT
TRBV19,-,TRBD1,TRBJ1-1,CASTLGQMNTEAFF,TGTGCCAGTACCTTGGGACAGATGAACACTGAAGCTTTCTTT
TRBV7-9,-,-,TRBJ2-5,CSSSSEVGTQYF,TGTTCCAGCAGCTCCGAGGTGGGGACCCAGTACTTC
TRBV18,-,-,TRBJ1-1,CASSPPNRLNTEAFF,TGTGCCAGCTCACCACCGAACAGGTTAAACACTGAAGCTTTCTTT
TRBV6-5,once,-,TRBJ1-5,CASSWGPPQGEQPQHF,TGTGCCAGCAGTTGGGGCCCCCCTCAGGGTGAGCAGCCCCAGCATTTT
TRBV9,-,-,TRBJ1-6,CASSVASAGNNSPLHF,TGTGCCAGCAGCGTAGCTTCGGCAGGGAATAATTCACCCCTCCACTTT
TRBV19,-,TRBD1,TRBJ2-7,CATGGRGNEQYF,TGTGCCACAGGGGGTAGGGGTAACGAGCAGTACTTC
TRBV19,-,TRBD2,TRBJ2-3,CASSSLTSGGADTQYF,TGTGCCAGTAGTTCCCTTACGAGCGGGGGCGCAGATACGCAGTATTTT
TRBV5-4,-,-,TRBJ2-2,CASSTSSGTHTGELFF,TGTGCCAGCAGCACATCCTCCGGGACTCACACCGGGGAGCTGTTTTTT
TRBV15,-,TRBD1,TRBJ2-3,CATSRDQWTGGATDTQYF,TGTGCCACCAGCAGAGATCAATGGACAGGGGGCGCCACAGATACGCAGTATTTT
TRBV27,-,-,TRBJ1-1,CASSWGGANTEAFF,TGTGCCAGCAGTTGGGGGGGAGCTAACACTGAAGCTTTCTTT
TRBV27,-,TRBD1,TRBJ2-5,CASGHRQGQETQYF,TGTGCCAGCGGACACCGACAGGGGCAAGAGACCCAGTACTTC
TRBV7-9,-,-,TRBJ1-1,CASNGHRDTEAFF,TGTGCCAGCAACGGTCACAGGGACACTGAAGCTTTCTTT
TRBV7-9,-,TRBD2,TRBJ2-5,CASSLGLAGAGETQYF,TGTGCCAGCAGCTTAGGACTAGCGGGGGCCGGGGAGACCCAGTACTTC
TRBV9,once,-,TRBJ2-2,CASSAVGGDLYTGELFF,TGTGCCAGCAGCGCCGTAGGCGGGGACTTATACACCGGGGAGCTGTTTTTT
TRBV25-1,-,-,TRBJ1-2,CASSTYAGGDYGYTF,TGTGCCAGCAGTACTTACGCGGGCGGGGACTATGGCTACACCTTC
TRBV30,-,TRBD2,TRBJ2-5,CVAGGLQETQYF,TGTGTGGCGGGGGGCCTCCAAGAGACCCAGTACTTC
TRBV5-1,-,-,TRBJ1-4,CASSSGTGTTNEKLFF,TGCGCCAGCAGCTCCGGAACCGGGACAACTAATGAAAAACTGTTTTTT
TRBV6-5,-,-,TRBJ1-6,CASSYRGSSPLHF,TGTGCCAGCAGTTACCGGGGTTCTTCACCCCTCCACTTT
TRBV14,-,-,TRBJ2-7,CASSQDVSPGYSYEQYF,TGTGCCAGCAGCCAAGATGTATCCCCAGGGTACTCCTACGAGCAGTACTTC
TRBV29-1,once,-,TRBJ2-7,CSAVLNAGQSPYEQYF,TGCAGCGCTGTCCTAAACGCGGGCCAGAGCCCCTACGAGCAGTACTTC